The text below deals with one T cell receptor (beta chain). It has no known antigen specificity. No quality values exist for individual bases; no much larger clone is one base distant. This entry is derived from a study of blood T cell repertoires in COVID-19 (dated by TCRdb to between 2020 and 2021). Regarding the complete study: Samples from collaborators originated in the United States, Italy and Spain and spanned both the acute and convalescent phases of COVID-19. The material from the prospective study consisted of cDNA or gDNA derived from T cells, B-cell-depleted T cells, or PBMCs. Subjects who had been exposed to COVID-19, were actively infected with it, or had recovered from it provided the deeply sampled blood TCRbeta repertoires that made up the dataset. The repertoires were released in a freely available public database intended as a resource for research on the immune response to SARS-CoV-2. The samples were drawn from two sources: the first 160 participants of the ongoing ImmuneRACE study, and 1,254 subjects contributed by 6 global collaborators. Sample metadata almost always included a de-identified subject ID, COVID-19 status, age in years and sex. HLA class I and class II types, where available, came from metadata supplied by the sample provider rather than from assay-based typing. The investigation overall reported the following: How much clinical and demographic metadata was included differed by source and by participant, and the metadata was provided uncurated.

The immunoSEQ Assay, a bias-controlled multiplex PCR, was used to amplify TCRbeta CDR3 regions from genomic DNA. Under the source paper's analysis protocol: Nucleated cell counts per sample were estimated from amplification of reference gene primers within the assay. Sequence reads were collapsed and filtered to measure the absolute abundance of every unique TCRbeta CDR3 rearrangement. For each sample, productive Simpson clonality was calculated by taking the square root of Simpson's diversity index across productive rearrangements. TCRdb limited this immuneACCESS table to in-frame rearrangements with V and J called. A share of clones is missing; checked studies link under half to unresolved V genes, and the rest is unexplained. Clone size and the V and J calls come from that table; the DNA yielded D and trimming. The table for this sample lists some 670,000 clones; approximately 90% of them were counted only once. Roughly 0.25% of the sample is in the top ten clones.

Via the germline V gene, CDR1 is SGHDT and CDR2 YYEEEE. Including the terminal cysteine and phenylalanine, the CDR3 comprises 15 residues. CDR3 DNA only is kept here, 45 bases in frame from base 1. V is cut back by 6 bases and J by 7 bases, with 12 bases in the junction unmatched. The collaborating institutions used their own protocols to collect whole blood in K2EDTA tubes. For TCRbeta analysis, collaborator samples were shipped as frozen whole blood, as isolated PBMCs, or as DNA extracted from either sample type. The TCR sequence derives from a woman aged 18-30 years with acute or convalescent COVID-19. In this chain, TRBV5-6 is recombined with TRBJ2-1; 8 middle bases align to TRBD2. The sample was peripheral blood. The CDR3 here reads CASNTPGGAENEQFF. The DNA reads TGTGCCAGCAACACACCCGGGGGGGCTGAGAATGAGCAGTTCTTC.